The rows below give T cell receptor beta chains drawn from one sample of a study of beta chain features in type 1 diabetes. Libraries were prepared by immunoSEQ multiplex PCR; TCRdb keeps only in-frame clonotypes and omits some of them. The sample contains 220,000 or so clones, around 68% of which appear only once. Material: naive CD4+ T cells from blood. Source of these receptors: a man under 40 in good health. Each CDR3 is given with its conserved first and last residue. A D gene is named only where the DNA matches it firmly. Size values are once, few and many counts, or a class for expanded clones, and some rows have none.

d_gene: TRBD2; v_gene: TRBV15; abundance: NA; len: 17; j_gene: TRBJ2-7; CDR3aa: CATSRDRLADPIGEQYF; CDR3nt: TGTGCCACCAGCAGAGATCGGCTAGCGGACCCTATTGGCGAGCAGTACTTC
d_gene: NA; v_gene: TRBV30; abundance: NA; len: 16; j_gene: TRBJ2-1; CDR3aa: CAWSVPREISYNEQFF; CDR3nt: TGTGCCTGGAGTGTACCCCGAGAGATCTCCTACAATGAGCAGTTCTTC
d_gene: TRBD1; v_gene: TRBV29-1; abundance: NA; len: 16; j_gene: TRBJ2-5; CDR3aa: CSVDGLDRWTQETQYF; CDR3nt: TGCAGCGTTGATGGGTTGGACAGGTGGACACAAGAGACCCAGTACTTC
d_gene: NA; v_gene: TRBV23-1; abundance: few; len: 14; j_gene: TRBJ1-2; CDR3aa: CASSLPGQNYGYTF; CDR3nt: TGCGCCAGCAGTCTCCCGGGGCAGAACTATGGCTACACCTTC
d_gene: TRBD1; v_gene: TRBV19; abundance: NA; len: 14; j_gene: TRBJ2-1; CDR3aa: CASSPGTGKNEQFF; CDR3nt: TGTGCCAGTAGTCCGGGGACAGGGAAAAATGAGCAGTTCTTC
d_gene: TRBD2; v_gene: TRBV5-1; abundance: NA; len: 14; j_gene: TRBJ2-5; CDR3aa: CASSLSSGSETQYF; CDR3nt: TGCGCCAGCAGCTTATCCAGCGGGAGTGAGACCCAGTACTTC
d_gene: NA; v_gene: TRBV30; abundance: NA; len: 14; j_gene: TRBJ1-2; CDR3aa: CAWRTATANYGYTF; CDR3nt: TGTGCCTGGCGGACAGCGACAGCTAACTATGGCTACACCTTC
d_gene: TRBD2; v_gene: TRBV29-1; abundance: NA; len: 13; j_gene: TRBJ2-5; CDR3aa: CSVKSGSRETQYF; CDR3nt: TGCAGCGTAAAAAGCGGGAGTCGAGAGACCCAGTACTTC
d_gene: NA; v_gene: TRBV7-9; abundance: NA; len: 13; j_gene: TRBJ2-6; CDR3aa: CASKEAGANVLTF; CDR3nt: TGTGCCAGCAAGGAAGCTGGGGCCAACGTCCTGACTTTC
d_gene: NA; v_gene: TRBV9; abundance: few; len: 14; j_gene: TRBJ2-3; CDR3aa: CASSVGSSTDTQYF; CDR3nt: TGTGCCAGCAGCGTAGGAAGTAGCACAGATACGCAGTATTTT
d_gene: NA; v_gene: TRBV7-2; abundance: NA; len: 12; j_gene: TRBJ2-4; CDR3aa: CASSQDPGPQYF; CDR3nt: TGTGCCAGCAGCCAAGATCCGGGACCTCAGTACTTC
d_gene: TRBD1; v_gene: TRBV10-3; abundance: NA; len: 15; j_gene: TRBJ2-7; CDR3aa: CAISTLGDSYYEQYF; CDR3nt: TGTGCCATCAGTACCCTGGGGGACAGCTACTACGAGCAGTACTTC
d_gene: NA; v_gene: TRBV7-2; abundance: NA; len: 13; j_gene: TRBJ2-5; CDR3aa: CASSLVRQETQYF; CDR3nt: TGTGCCAGCAGCTTAGTTCGGCAAGAGACCCAGTACTTC
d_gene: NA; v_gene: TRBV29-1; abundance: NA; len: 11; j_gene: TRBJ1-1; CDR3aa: CSVAGHTEAFF; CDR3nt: TGCAGCGTTGCAGGGCACACTGAAGCTTTCTTT
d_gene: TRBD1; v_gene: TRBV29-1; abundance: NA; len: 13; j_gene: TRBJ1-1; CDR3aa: CSVTGVMNTEAFF; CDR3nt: TGCAGCGTGACAGGGGTGATGAACACTGAAGCTTTCTTT
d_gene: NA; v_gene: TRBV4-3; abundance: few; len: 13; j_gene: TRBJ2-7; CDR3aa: CASSQETGYEQYF; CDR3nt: TGCGCCAGCAGCCAGGAGACAGGTTACGAGCAGTACTTC
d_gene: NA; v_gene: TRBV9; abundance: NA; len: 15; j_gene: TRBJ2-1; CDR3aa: CASSVSTSTKNEQFF; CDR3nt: TGTGCCAGCAGCGTTTCTACTAGTACAAAGAATGAGCAGTTCTTC
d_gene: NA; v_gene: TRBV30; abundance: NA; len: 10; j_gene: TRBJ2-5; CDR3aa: CAWSRETQYF; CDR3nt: TGTGCCTGGAGCCGAGAGACCCAGTACTTC
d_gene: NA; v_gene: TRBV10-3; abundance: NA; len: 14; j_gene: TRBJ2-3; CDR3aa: CAISESRGMDTQYF; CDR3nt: TGTGCCATCAGTGAGTCCCGGGGAATGGATACGCAGTATTTT
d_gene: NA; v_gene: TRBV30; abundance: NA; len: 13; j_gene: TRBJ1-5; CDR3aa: CAWSTGLDQPQHF; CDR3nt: TGTGCCTGGAGTACAGGGTTGGATCAGCCCCAGCATTTT
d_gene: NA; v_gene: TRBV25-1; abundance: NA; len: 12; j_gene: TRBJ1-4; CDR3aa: CASSGQGRKLFF; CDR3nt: TGTGCCAGCAGTGGGCAGGGAAGAAAACTGTTTTTT
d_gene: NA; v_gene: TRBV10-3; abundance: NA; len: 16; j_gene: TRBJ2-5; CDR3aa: CAISESTRGRRETQYF; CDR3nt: TGTGCCATCAGTGAGTCGACTCGAGGGCGTAGAGAGACCCAGTACTTC
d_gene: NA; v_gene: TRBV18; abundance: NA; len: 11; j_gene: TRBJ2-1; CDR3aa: CASSPNNEQFF; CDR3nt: TGTGCCAGCTCACCAAACAATGAGCAGTTCTTC
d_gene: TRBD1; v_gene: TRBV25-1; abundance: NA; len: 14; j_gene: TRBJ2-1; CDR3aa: CASSARTGGNEQFF; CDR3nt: TGTGCCAGCAGTGCCAGGACAGGGGGAAATGAGCAGTTCTTC
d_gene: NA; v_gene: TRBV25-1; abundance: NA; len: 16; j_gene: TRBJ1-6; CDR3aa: CASSATASSYNSPLHF; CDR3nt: TGTGCCAGCAGCGCCACAGCGAGCTCCTATAATTCACCCCTCCACTTT
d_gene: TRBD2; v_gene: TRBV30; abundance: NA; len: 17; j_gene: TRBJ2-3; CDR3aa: CALKREDYSTSTDTQYF; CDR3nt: TGTGCCTTGAAACGGGAGGACTACTCTACTAGCACAGATACGCAGTATTTT
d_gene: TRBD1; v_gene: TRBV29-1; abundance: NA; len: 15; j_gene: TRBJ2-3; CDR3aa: CSVGGTGGVRDTQYF; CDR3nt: TGCAGCGTTGGAGGGACAGGAGGAGTTAGGGATACGCAGTATTTT
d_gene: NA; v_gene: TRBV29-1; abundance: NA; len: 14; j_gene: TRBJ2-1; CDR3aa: CSVEARSQYNEQFF; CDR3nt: TGCAGCGTTGAAGCGCGGTCCCAATACAATGAGCAGTTCTTC
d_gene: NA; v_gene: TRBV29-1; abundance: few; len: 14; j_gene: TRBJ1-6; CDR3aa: CSAKGTGHNSPLHF; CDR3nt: TGCAGCGCCAAGGGTACAGGACATAATTCACCCCTCCACTTT
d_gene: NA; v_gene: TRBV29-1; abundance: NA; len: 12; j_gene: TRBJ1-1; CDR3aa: CSVKRSDTEAFF; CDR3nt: TGCAGCGTTAAACGGTCTGACACTGAAGCTTTCTTT
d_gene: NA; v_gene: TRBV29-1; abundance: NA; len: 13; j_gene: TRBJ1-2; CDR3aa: CSVDGQPRDGYTF; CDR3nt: TGCAGCGTTGATGGGCAGCCTAGGGATGGCTACACCTTC
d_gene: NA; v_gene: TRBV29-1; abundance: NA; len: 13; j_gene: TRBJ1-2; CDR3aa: CSVLADANYGYTF; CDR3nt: TGCAGCGTTCTTGCCGACGCTAACTATGGCTACACCTTC
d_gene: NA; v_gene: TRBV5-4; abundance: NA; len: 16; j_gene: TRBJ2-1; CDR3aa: CASSLGSRGYYNEQFF; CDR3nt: TGTGCCAGCAGCTTGGGGTCCAGGGGATACTACAATGAGCAGTTCTTC
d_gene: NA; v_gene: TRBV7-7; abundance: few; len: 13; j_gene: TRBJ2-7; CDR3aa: CASSLETRSEQYF; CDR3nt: TGTGCCAGCAGCTTAGAAACACGCTCCGAGCAGTACTTC
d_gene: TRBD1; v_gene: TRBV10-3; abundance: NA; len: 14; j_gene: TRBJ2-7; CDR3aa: CAISDRDRTYEQYF; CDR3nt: TGTGCCATCAGTGACCGGGACAGAACCTACGAGCAGTACTTC
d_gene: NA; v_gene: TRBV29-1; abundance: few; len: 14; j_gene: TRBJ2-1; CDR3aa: CSVGVIARGNEQFF; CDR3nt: TGCAGCGTTGGGGTTATTGCCCGTGGGAATGAGCAGTTCTTC
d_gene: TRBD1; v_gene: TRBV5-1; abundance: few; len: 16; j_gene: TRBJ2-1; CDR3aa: CASSLSKDRVIHEQFF; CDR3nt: TGCGCCAGCAGCTTGTCTAAGGACAGGGTCATACATGAGCAGTTCTTC
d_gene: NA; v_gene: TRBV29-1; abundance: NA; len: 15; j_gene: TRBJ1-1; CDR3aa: CSVEVRGRANTEAFF; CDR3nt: TGCAGCGTTGAAGTTCGGGGTAGGGCGAACACTGAAGCTTTCTTT
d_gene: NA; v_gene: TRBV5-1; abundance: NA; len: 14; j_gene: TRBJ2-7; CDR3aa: CASTPTGGNYEQYF; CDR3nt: TGCGCCAGCACTCCGACGGGCGGGAACTACGAGCAGTACTTC
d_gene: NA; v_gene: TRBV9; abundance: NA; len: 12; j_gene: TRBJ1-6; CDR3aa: CASSVLNSPLHF; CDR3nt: TGTGCCAGCAGCGTTCTAAATTCACCCCTCCACTTT
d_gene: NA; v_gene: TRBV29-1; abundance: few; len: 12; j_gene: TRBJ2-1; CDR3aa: CSVSRGPNEQFF; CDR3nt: TGCAGCGTCTCCAGGGGACCCAATGAGCAGTTCTTC
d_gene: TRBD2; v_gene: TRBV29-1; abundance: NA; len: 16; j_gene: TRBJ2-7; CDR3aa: CSVERTLAGATYEQYF; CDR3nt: TGCAGCGTTGAAAGAACTTTAGCGGGAGCAACCTACGAGCAGTACTTC
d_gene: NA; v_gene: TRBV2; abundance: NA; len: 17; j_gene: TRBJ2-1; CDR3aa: CASNEGKFPSSYNEQFF; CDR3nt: TGTGCCAGCAACGAAGGTAAATTTCCGAGCTCCTACAATGAGCAGTTCTTC
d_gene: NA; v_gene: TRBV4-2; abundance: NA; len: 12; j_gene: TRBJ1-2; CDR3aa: CASSWEGYGYTF; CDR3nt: TGTGCCAGCAGCTGGGAGGGCTATGGCTACACCTTC
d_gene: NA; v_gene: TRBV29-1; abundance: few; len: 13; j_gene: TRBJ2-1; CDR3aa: CSVVLPSPNEQFF; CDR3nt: TGCAGCGTTGTGTTGCCTAGCCCCAATGAGCAGTTCTTC
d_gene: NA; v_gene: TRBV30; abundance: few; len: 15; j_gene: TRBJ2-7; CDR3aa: CAWSAGGAEPYEQYF; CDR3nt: TGTGCCTGGAGTGCGGGTGGGGCGGAACCCTACGAGCAGTACTTC
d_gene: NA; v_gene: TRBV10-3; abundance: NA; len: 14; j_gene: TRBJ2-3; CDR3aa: CAITAGISTDTQYF; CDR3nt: TGTGCCATCACTGCGGGGATCAGCACAGATACGCAGTATTTT
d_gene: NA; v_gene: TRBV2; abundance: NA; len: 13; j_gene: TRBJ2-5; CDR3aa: CASSRDGQETQYF; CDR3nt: TGTGCCAGCAGTCGGGATGGGCAAGAGACCCAGTACTTC
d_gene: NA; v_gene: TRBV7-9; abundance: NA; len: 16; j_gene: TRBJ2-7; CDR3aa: CASSLNTGFQVYEQYF; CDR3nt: TGTGCCAGCAGCTTAAATACAGGGTTCCAGGTCTACGAGCAGTACTTC
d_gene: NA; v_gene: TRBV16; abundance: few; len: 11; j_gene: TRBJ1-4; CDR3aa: CASSQVEKLFF; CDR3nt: TGTGCCAGCAGCCAAGTCGAAAAACTGTTTTTT